What follows is one T cell receptor beta chain and its context. The sample originates from a study of T cells in Graves' hyperthyroidism and ophthalmopathy. CDR1 and CDR2 from the germline V gene are MNHNS and SASEGT. The CDR3 totals 14 residues. Trimming left V 7 bases short and J 4 bases short, with 16 bases between. TCR beta CDR3 regions were amplified from RNA. With the HTBI primer set, the TCR CDR3 went through a first round of RT-PCR. From the multiplex PCR reads, TCRdb called clonotypes with MiXCR, one entry per CDR3 protein. This sample has about 340,000 distinct CDR3 sequences; 18% occur once, and the top ten carry 49%.

This sequence joins TRBV6-1 and TRBJ1-2; possible D gene TRBD1, 6 bases. The clonotype comes from a woman in her fifties or sixties with Graves' hyperthyroidism. Sequencing was performed on blood. CDR3 in amino acids: CASTPGVGGYGYTF. DNA for the CDR3: TGTGCCAGCACCCCAGGGGTAGGGGGCTATGGCTACACCTTC.